This TCR beta chain emerged from a study of blood T cell repertoires in COVID-19. Study processing details: For nucleated cells, counts were estimated from reference gene primer amplification. TCRdb keeps only in-frame clones here, not all; method: immunoSEQ multiplex PCR. V and J calls and clone size are copied from that table; D and trimming were computed from the DNA. The table shows 91,000 or so clones, with 82% occurring only once. The CDR3 covers 15 residues. V gave up 5 bases and J gave up 4 bases; unmatched junction bases: 9. Per germline, CDR1 SGDLS and CDR2 YYNGEE. This receptor was taken from a man aged 50 to 59 with active or convalescent COVID-19. The sequenced sample consisted of peripheral blood. The chain carries TRBV9 and TRBJ2-1; 7 bases are shared with TRBD1. The chain's CDR3 is CASSPGGQDYNEQFF. Written as DNA, the CDR3 is TGTGCCAGCAGTCCCGGAGGACAGGATTACAATGAGCAGTTCTTC.